This entry describes one T cell receptor (beta chain). This sample is drawn from a study of shared clonotypes between healthy human individuals. Genomic DNA (from each subset) was split evenly across several immunoSEQ plates. Data came from immunoSEQ multiplex PCR; TCRdb stores just in-frame clones and leaves some out. This sample has some 1.4 million clones, with approximately 97% found just once. The receptor comes from a man aged 30 to 39 in good health. The sequenced material came from naive CD4+ T cells sorted from blood. The subset is: CD45RA+ positively selected.

The CDR3 is CASSLFGLAGEINEQFF. The CDR3 DNA reads TGCGCCAGCAGCTTATTCGGACTAGCGGGAGAAATTAATGAGCAGTTCTTC. The chain uses TRBV5-1 and TRBJ2-1, with 13 bases lining up with TRBD2. The V segment lost 2 bases and the J segment 7 bases; nucleotides outside the gene matches: 9. The CDR3 totals 17 residues. From germline, CDR1 is SGHRS and CDR2 YFSETQ.